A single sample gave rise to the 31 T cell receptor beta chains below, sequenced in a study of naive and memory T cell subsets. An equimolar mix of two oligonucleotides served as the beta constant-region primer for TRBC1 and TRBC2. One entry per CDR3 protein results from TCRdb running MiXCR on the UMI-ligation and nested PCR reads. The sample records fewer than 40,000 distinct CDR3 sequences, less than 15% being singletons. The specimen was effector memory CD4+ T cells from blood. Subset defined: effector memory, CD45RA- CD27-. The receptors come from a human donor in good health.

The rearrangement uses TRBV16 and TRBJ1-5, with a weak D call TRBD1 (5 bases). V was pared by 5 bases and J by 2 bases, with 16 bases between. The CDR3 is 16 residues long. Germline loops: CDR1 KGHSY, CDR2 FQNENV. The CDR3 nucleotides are TGTGCCAGCAGCTCAAAGCCCGGGGGGGGCAATCAGCCCCAGCATTTT. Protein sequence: CASSSKPGGGNQPQHF.

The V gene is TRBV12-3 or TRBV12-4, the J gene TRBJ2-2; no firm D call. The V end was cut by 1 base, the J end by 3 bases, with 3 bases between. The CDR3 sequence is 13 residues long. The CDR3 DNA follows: TGTGCCAGCAGTTTAGGCGACACCGGGGAGCTGTTTTTT. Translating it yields CASSLGDTGELFF.

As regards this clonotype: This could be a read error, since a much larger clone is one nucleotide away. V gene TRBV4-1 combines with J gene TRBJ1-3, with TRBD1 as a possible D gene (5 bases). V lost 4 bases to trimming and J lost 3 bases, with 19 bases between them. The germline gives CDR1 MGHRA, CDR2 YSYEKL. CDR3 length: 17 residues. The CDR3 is CASSRGEVVTLGNTIYF. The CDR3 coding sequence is TGCGCCAGCAGCCGAGGGGAGGTCGTTACACTTGGAAACACCATATATTTT.

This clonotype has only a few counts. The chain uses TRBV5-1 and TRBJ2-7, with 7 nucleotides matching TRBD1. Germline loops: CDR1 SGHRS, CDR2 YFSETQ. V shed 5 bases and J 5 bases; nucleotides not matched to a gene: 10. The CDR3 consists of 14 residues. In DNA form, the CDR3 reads TGCGCCAGCAGGACGGGACAGCCCTACGACGAGCAGTACTTC. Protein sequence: CASRTGQPYDEQYF.

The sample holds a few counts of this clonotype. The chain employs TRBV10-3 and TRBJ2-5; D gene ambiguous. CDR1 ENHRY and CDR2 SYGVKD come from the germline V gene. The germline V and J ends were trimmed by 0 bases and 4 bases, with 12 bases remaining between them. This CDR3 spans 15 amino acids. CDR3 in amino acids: CAISESTVVAETQYF. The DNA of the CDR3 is TGTGCCATCAGTGAGTCGACGGTTGTAGCAGAGACCCAGTACTTC.

The CDR3 sequence: CASSLDRATDTQYF. DNA for the CDR3: TGTGCCAGCAGCCTGGACAGGGCCACAGATACGCAGTATTTT. The chain combines TRBV6-1 with TRBJ2-3, with 8 bases that match TRBD1. Per germline, CDR1 MNHNS and CDR2 SASEGT. The CDR3 length is 14 residues. V trimming: 6 bases; J trimming: 2 bases; junction bases outside the gene matches: 4.

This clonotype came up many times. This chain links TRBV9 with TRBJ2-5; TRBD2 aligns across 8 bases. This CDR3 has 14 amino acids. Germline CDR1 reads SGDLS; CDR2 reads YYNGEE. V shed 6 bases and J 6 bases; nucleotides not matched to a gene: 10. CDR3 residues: CASNQAGAPQTQYF. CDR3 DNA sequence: TGTGCCAGCAACCAAGCGGGAGCCCCCCAGACCCAGTACTTC. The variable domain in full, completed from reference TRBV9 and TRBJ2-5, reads DSGVTQTPKHLITATGQRVTLRCSPRSGDLSVYWYQQSLDQGLQFLIQYYNGEERAKGNILERFSAQQFPDLHSELNLSSLELGDSALYFCASNQAGAPQTQYFGPGTRLLVL.

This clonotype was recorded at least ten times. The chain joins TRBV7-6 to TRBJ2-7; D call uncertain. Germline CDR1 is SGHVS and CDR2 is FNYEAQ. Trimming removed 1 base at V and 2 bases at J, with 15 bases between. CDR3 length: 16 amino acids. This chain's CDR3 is CASSLVTGSTTYEQYF. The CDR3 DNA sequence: TGTGCCAGCAGCTTAGTAACCGGGTCCACAACCTACGAGCAGTACTTC. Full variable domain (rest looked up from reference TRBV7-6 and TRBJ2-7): GAGVSQSPRYKVTKRGQDVALRCDPISGHVSLYWYRQALGQGPEFLTYFNYEAQQDKSGLPNDRFSAERPEGSISTLTIQRTEQRDSAMYRCASSLVTGSTTYEQYFGPGTRLTVT.

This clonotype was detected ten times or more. Written as DNA, the CDR3 is TGTGCCATCAGTGGGACAGGGGGAAGCTATGGCTACACCTTC. Protein product: CAISGTGGSYGYTF. V gene TRBV10-3 combines with J gene TRBJ1-2, with 10 bases identical to TRBD1. Trimming at V came to 4 bases and at J to 4 bases, leaving 3 bases not matched to a gene. Germline V CDR1 and CDR2: ENHRY, SYGVKD. This CDR3 contains 14 residues.

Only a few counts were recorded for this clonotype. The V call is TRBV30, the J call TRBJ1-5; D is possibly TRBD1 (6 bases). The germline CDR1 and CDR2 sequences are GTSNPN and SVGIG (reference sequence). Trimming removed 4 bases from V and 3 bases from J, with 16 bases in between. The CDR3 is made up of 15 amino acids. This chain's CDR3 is CAWTAAGTYNQPQHF. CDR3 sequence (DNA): TGTGCCTGGACAGCAGCCGGGACATACAATCAGCCCCAGCATTTT. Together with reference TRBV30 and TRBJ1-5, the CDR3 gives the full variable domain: SQTIHQWPATLVQPVGSPLSLECTVEGTSNPNLYWYRQAAGRGLQLLFYSVGIGQISSEVPQNLSASRPQDRQFILSSKKLLLSDSGFYLCAWTAAGTYNQPQHFGDGTRLSIL.

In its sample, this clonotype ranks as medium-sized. CDR3 residues: CASSLFGGWGRETQYF. CDR3 nucleotides: TGTGCCAGCAGCTTGTTCGGAGGTTGGGGACGGGAGACCCAGTACTTC. V gene TRBV5-6 combines with J gene TRBJ2-5; TRBD1 or TRBD2 may be the D gene (5 bases each). The CDR3 runs to 16 residues. The V gene lost 1 base and the J gene lost 5 bases, with 18 bases spanning the gap. Looked up from germline, CDR1 is SGHDT and CDR2 is YYEEEE.

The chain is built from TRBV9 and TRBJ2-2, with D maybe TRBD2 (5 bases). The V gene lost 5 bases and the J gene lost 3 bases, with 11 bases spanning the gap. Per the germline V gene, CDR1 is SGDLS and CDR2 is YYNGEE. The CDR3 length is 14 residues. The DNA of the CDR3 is TGTGCCAGCAGGCCTAGCCCATACACCGGGGAGCTGTTTTTT. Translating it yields CASRPSPYTGELFF.

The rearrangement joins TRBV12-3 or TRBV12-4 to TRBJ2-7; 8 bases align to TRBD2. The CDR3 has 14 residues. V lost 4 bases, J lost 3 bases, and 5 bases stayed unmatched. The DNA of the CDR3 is TGTGCCAGCAGTTCCATAGCGGGGAACTACGAGCAGTACTTC. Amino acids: CASSSIAGNYEQYF.

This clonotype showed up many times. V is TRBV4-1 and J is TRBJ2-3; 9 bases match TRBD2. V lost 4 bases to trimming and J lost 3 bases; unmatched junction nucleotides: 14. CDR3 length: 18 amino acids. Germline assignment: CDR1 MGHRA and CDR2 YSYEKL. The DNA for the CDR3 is TGCGCCAGCAGCCGGGACGCCGTTTCCAGCGGGAGGACAGATACGCAGTATTTT. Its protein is CASSRDAVSSGRTDTQYF.

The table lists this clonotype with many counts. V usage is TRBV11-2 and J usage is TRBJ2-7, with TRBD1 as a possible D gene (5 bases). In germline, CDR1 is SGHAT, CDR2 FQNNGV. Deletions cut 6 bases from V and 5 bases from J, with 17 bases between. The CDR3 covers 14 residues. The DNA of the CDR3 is TGTGCCAGCAGTGGGGCAGTGTATATCGACGAGCAGTACTTC. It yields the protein CASSGAVYIDEQYF.

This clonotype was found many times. CDR3 coding DNA: TGTGCCAGCAGCTCAGCCGGGACTTCATCCTACGAGCAGTACTTC. Translating gives CASSSAGTSSYEQYF. V is TRBV7-9 and J is TRBJ2-7, with TRBD2 as a possible D gene (6 bases). V was pared by 4 bases and J by 1 base, with 14 bases between. CDR3 length: 15 amino acids. Per germline, CDR1 SEHNR and CDR2 FQNEAQ (reference sequence).

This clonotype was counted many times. CDR3 nucleotides: TGCAGTGCTCCGGACAGGAATTGGGATAGCAATCAGCCCCAGCATTTT. It is translated as CSAPDRNWDSNQPQHF. The chain links TRBV20-1 to TRBJ1-5; TRBD1 agrees at 7 bases. Losses at the gene ends were 5 bases for V and 0 bases for J; bases not matched to a gene: 10. The CDR3 consists of 16 residues. CDR1 and CDR2 from the germline V gene are DFQATT and SNEGSKA (reference sequence).

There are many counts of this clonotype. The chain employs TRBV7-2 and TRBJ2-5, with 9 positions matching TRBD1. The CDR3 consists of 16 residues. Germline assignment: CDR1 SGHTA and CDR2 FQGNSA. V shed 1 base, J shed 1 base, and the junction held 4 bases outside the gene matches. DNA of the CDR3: TGTGCCAGCAGCTTAGTGGACAGGGGATTCCAAGAGACCCAGTACTTC. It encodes CASSLVDRGFQETQYF.

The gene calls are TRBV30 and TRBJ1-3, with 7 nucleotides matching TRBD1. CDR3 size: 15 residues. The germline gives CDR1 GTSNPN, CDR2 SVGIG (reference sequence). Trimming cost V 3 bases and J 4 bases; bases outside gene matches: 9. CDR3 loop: CAWSEQGYAGNTIYF. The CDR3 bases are TGTGCCTGGAGCGAACAGGGGTATGCAGGAAACACCATATATTTT.

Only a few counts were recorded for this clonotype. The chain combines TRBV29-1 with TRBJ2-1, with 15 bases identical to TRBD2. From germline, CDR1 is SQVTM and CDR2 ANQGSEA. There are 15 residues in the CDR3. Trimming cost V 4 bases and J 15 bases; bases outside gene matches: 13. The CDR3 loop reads CSVVGLAGGGFEGFF. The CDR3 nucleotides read TGCAGCGTTGTAGGACTAGCGGGAGGGGGGTTTGAGGGGTTCTTC.

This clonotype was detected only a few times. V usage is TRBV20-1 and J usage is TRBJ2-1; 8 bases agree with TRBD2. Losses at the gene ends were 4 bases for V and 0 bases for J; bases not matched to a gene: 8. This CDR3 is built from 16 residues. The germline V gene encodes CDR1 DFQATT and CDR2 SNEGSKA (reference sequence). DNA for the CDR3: TGCAGTGCTATGGAGAGTAGCGGGAACTCCTACAATGAGCAGTTCTTC. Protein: CSAMESSGNSYNEQFF.

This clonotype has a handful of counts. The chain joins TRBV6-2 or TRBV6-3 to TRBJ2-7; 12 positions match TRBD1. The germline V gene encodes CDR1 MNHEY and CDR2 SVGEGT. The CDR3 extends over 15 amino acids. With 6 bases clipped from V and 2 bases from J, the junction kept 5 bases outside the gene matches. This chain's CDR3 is CASRPGQGAPYEQYF. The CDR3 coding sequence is TGTGCCAGCAGACCGGGACAGGGGGCCCCCTACGAGCAGTACTTC.

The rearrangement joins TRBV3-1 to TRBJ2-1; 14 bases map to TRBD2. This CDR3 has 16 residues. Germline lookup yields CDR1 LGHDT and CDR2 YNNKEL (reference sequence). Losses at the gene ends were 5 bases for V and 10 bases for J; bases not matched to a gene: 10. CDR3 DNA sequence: TGTGCCAGCAGCTACGCCGGGACTAGCGGGAGATTGGAGCAGTTCTTC. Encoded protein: CASSYAGTSGRLEQFF.

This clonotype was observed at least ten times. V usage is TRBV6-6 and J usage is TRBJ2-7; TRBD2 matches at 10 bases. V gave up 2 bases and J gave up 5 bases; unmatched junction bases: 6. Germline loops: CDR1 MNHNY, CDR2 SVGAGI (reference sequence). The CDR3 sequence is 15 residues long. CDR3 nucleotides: TGTGCCAGCAGTTACGAGCGGGAGGGCAAAAACGAGCAGTACTTC. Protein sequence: CASSYEREGKNEQYF.

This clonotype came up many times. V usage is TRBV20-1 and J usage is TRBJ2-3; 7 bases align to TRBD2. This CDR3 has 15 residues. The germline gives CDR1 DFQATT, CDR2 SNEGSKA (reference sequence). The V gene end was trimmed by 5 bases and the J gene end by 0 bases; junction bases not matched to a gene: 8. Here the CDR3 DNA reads TGCAGTGCTGACGGAGCGGGACTTAGCACAGATACGCAGTATTTT. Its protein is CSADGAGLSTDTQYF.

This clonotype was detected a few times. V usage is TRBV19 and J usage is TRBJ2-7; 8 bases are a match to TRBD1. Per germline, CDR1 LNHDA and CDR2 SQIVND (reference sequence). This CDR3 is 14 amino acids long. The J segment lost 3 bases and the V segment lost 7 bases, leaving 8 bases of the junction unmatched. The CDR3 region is CASKAGQGGYEQYF. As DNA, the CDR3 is TGTGCCAGTAAGGCTGGACAGGGCGGCTACGAGCAGTACTTC. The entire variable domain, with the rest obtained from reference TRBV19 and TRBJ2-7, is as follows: DGGITQSPKYLFRKEGQNVTLSCEQNLNHDAMYWYRQDPGQGLRLIYYSQIVNDFQKGDIAEGYSVSREKKESFPLTVTSAQKNPTAFYLCASKAGQGGYEQYFGPGTRLTVT.

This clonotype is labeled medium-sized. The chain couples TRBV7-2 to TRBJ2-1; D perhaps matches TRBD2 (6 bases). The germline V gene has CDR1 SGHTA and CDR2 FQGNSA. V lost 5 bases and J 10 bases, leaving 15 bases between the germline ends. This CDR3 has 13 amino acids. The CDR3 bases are TGTGCCAGCAGCGCTGAGATAGCGGACGAGCAGTTCTTC. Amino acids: CASSAEIADEQFF.

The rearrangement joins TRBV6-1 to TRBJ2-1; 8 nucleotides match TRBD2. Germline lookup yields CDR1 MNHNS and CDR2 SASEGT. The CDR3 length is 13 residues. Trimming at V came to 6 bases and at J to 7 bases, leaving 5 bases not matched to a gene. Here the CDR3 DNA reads TGTGCCAGCAGGGGACTAGTTTTAAATGAGCAGTTCTTC. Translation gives CASRGLVLNEQFF.

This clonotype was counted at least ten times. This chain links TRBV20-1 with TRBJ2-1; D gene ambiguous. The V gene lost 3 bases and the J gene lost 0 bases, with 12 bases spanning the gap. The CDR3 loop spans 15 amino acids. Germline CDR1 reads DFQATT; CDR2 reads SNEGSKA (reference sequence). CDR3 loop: CSASSGSFSYNEQFF. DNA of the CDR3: TGCAGTGCTAGTTCGGGTAGCTTCTCCTACAATGAGCAGTTCTTC.

The CDR3 is CASKKSGAYNEQFF. DNA of the CDR3: TGTGCCAGCAAAAAGAGTGGGGCCTACAATGAGCAGTTCTTC. The chain has TRBV6-2 or TRBV6-3 and TRBJ2-1; D is unclear. CDR3 length: 14 residues. From germline, CDR1 is MNHEY and CDR2 SVGEGT. With 7 bases removed from V and 2 bases from J, the gap between germline ends came to 12 bases.

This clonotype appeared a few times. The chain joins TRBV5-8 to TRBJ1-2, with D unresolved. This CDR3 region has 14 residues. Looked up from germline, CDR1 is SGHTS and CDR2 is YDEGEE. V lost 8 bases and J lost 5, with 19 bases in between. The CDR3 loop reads CASTPFGLGYGYTF. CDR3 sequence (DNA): TGTGCCAGTACCCCATTCGGTCTGGGGTATGGCTACACCTTC.